Listed here are 7 T cell receptor beta chains from one sample, sequenced in a study of T cell responses to AZD1222 COVID-19 vaccine. Repertoires were generated with immunoSEQ multiplex PCR, while TCRdb's copy carries only in-frame clones and drops some. This table has 35,000 to 50,000 clones, just under 80% appearing once. This sample comprised peripheral blood, obtained 28 days after the second dose of the MenACWY control vaccine. The receptors shown here come from an adult who received the MenACWY meningococcal vaccine as a control.

This chain connects TRBV30 to TRBJ2-3; TRBD1 matches at 7 bases. Germline V gene sequence: CDR1 GTSNPN, CDR2 SVGIG (reference sequence). The ends lost 0 bases at V and 4 bases at J; junction bases unmatched: 4. The CDR3 is made up of 14 amino acids. For the CDR3, the DNA is TGTGCCTGGAGTGTAGGAACAGGGGCAGATACGCAGTATTTT. Amino acids: CAWSVGTGADTQYF.

The chain is built from TRBV15 and TRBJ2-1; D call uncertain. This CDR3 spans 16 amino acids. Germline V gene sequence: CDR1 LNHNV, CDR2 YYDKDF (reference sequence). Deletions cut 4 bases from V and 0 bases from J, with 13 bases between. The CDR3 sequence is CATSKVGDRSYNEQFF. The CDR3 DNA sequence: TGTGCCACCAGCAAGGTAGGAGACCGCTCCTACAATGAGCAGTTCTTC.

The chain has TRBV19 and TRBJ2-5; D call uncertain. Deletions cut 9 bases from V and 4 bases from J, with 18 bases between. The CDR3 runs 14 residues. Per germline, CDR1 LNHDA and CDR2 SQIVND (reference sequence). The CDR3 reads CASNTGPQSETQYF. The CDR3 region has the DNA TGTGCCAGCAATACCGGGCCACAGTCAGAGACCCAGTACTTC.

V gene TRBV9 combines with J gene TRBJ2-5; 8 bases match TRBD2. The trim removed 0 bases at V and 4 bases at J, leaving 2 bases unmatched. This CDR3 spans 14 amino acids. CDR1 is SGDLS and CDR2 is YYNGEE in the germline V gene. CDR3 in DNA: TGTGCCAGCAGCGTAGTGGCGGGGGGAGAGACCCAGTACTTC. Translation gives CASSVVAGGETQYF.

This chain uses TRBV19 with TRBJ2-2, with D unclear. The CDR3 runs to 14 residues. CDR1 is LNHDA and CDR2 is SQIVND in the germline V gene (reference sequence). With 6 bases removed from V and 6 bases from J, the gap between germline ends came to 14 bases. The CDR3 DNA is TGTGCCAGTAGCACCACCAGGTCCCCCGGGGAGCTGTTTTTT. It is translated as CASSTTRSPGELFF. Based on the CDR3 plus reference TRBV19 and TRBJ2-2, the full variable domain is DGGITQSPKYLFRKEGQNVTLSCEQNLNHDAMYWYRQDPGQGLRLIYYSQIVNDFQKGDIAEGYSVSREKKESFPLTVTSAQKNPTAFYLCASSTTRSPGELFFGEGSRLTVL.

The chain couples TRBV7-8 to TRBJ1-1; D is undetermined. The CDR3 sequence is 14 residues long. Trimming stripped 6 bases from V and 3 bases from J, with 14 bases between. In germline, CDR1 is SGHVS, CDR2 FQNEAQ. CDR3 sequence: CASRKTGWDTEAFF. CDR3 nucleotide sequence: TGTGCCAGCAGGAAGACGGGCTGGGACACTGAAGCTTTCTTT.

The V and J genes are TRBV28 and TRBJ2-1, with unresolved D. V dropped 6 bases and J dropped 0 bases, with 9 bases sitting between them. This CDR3 has 14 amino acids. Germline CDR1 and CDR2: MDHEN and SYDVKM. As DNA, the CDR3 is TGTGCCAGCAGCGTGGTGAGCTCCTACAATGAGCAGTTCTTC. It translates to CASSVVSSYNEQFF.